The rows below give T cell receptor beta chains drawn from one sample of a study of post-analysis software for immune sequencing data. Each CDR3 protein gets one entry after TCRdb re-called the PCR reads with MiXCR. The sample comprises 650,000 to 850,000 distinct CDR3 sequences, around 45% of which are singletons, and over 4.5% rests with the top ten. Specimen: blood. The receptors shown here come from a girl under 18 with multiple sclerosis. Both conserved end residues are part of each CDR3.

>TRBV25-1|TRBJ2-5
CASSGNVQETQYF
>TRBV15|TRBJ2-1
CATSREGRDEQFF
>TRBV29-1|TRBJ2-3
CSAEGGSTDTQYF
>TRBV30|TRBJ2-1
CAWSPDRRWQFF
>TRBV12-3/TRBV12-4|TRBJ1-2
CASTFGRGSYGYTF
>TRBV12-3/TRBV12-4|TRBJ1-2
CAIDSHYGYTF
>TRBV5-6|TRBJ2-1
CASSLGRQISYNEQFF
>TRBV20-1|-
CSARTSGSNEQYF
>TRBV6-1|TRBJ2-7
CASSEVGGTADYEQYF
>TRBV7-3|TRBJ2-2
CASSYLGLSGELFF
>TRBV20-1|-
CSARASGSEQYF
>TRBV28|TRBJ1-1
CASSYQVSDTEAFF
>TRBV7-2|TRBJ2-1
CASSLGQAVEQLF
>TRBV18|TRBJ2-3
CASSAGSGTDTQYF
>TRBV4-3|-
CASSKRGQRVSEQYF
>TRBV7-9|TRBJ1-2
CASSNRDGYTF
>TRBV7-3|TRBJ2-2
CASSLRGGTGELFF
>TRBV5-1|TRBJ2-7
CASSLGQFSYEQYF
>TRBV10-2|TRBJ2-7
CARGKTGLSYEQYF
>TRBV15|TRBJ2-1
CATSSGVNSYNEQFF
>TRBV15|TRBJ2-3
CATRLAATDTQYF
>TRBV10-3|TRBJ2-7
CAISEMVYEQYF
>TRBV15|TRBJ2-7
CATSRDFPSRLVPYEQYF
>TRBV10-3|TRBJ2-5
CAISPSALQETQYF
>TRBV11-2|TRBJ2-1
CASSLGAGWNEQFF
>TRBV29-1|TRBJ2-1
CSVREIPRGNEQFF
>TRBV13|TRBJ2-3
CASSNLAGGTDTQYF
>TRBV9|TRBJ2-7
CASCRGGSYEQYF